This is a list of T cell receptor beta chains from one sample in a study of cytomegalovirus exposure and HLA in healthy donors. TCRdb's copy holds only in-frame clones and misses some; the assay was immunoSEQ multiplex PCR. The sample carries roughly 200,000 clones, roughly 74% recorded once. The sequencing sample was made of PBMCs. The receptors stem from a woman under 40 in good health and CMV-seronegative. The CDR3 runs from the conserved cysteine through the conserved F or W. A D gene is named only where the DNA matches it firmly. The size field is filled for only some rows; it gives once, few, many or a size class.

cdr3_aa	cdr3_nt	v_call	j_call	d_call	clone_size
CASSLWVPSGSSTDTQYF	TGCGCCAGCAGCTTGTGGGTCCCTAGCGGGTCGAGCACAGATACGCAGTATTTT	TRBV5-1	TRBJ2-3	TRBD2	once
CASSLHRGEPQHF	TGTGCCAGCAGCTTACACAGGGGGGAGCCCCAGCATTTT	TRBV7-3	TRBJ1-5	TRBD1	once
CASSRGGRETQYF	TGTGCCAGCAGCCGGGGGGGGAGGGAGACCCAGTACTTC	TRBV7-2	TRBJ2-5	TRBD2	NA
CASSQGKGNTIYF	TGTGCCAGCAGCCAGGGGAAAGGAAACACCATATATTTT	TRBV2	TRBJ1-3	NA	NA
CATADRAPNQPQHF	TGTGCCACCGCGGACAGGGCCCCCAATCAGCCCCAGCATTTT	TRBV10-3	TRBJ1-5	TRBD1	NA
CASSEGGRFSPTEAFF	TGCGCCAGCAGTGAGGGTGGCAGATTTTCGCCCACTGAAGCTTTCTTT	TRBV10-1	TRBJ1-1	NA	NA
CASSRASAVYNEQFF	TGTGCCAGCAGCCGAGCTTCCGCGGTATACAATGAGCAGTTCTTC	TRBV7-8	TRBJ2-1	NA	few
CASRSGNTIYF	TGTGCCAGCAGATCTGGAAACACCATATATTTT	TRBV19	TRBJ1-3	NA	NA
CASSRLRVGTEAFF	TGTGCCAGCAGCCGCCTACGGGTAGGCACTGAAGCTTTCTTT	TRBV13	TRBJ1-1	NA	NA
CASRHGTGTETQYF	TGTGCCAGCAGGCACGGGACAGGGACAGAGACCCAGTACTTC	TRBV28	TRBJ2-5	TRBD1	few
CASSVKAGASTDTQYF	TGCGCCAGCAGCGTAAAAGCGGGGGCATCCACAGATACGCAGTATTTT	TRBV5-1	TRBJ2-3	TRBD2	NA
CASSLDRGGAWYGYTF	TGCGCCAGCAGCTTGGATAGGGGGGGTGCTTGGTATGGCTACACCTTC	TRBV5-1	TRBJ1-2	NA	few
CASSQPGTANEKLFF	TGCGCCAGCAGCCAACCCGGGACAGCTAATGAAAAACTGTTTTTT	TRBV5-1	TRBJ1-4	TRBD1	NA
CAISTEWSEAFF	TGTGCCATCAGTACGGAGTGGAGTGAAGCTTTCTTT	TRBV10-3	TRBJ1-1	NA	NA
CASSLEGLAGYPYEQYF	TGTGCCAGCAGCTTAGAAGGACTAGCGGGATACCCCTACGAGCAGTACTTC	TRBV7-2	TRBJ2-7	TRBD2	once
CASSAQGIVKEKLFF	TGTGCCAGCAGCGCGCAGGGGATAGTGAAAGAAAAACTGTTTTTT	TRBV7-2	TRBJ1-4	NA	NA
CASSQGQGPYNEQFF	TGCGCCAGCAGCCAAGGACAGGGACCCTACAATGAGCAGTTCTTC	TRBV4-1	TRBJ2-1	TRBD1	NA
CASSFPLKGAGYGYTF	TGTGCCAGCAGCTTCCCCCTAAAGGGGGCAGGCTATGGCTACACCTTC	TRBV13	TRBJ1-2	TRBD1	once
CSSRGEGGHEQYF	TGTTCCAGCAGGGGGGAGGGGGGCCACGAGCAGTACTTC	TRBV7-9	TRBJ2-7	NA	NA
CASSPPGQEFYYF	TGTGCCAGCAGTCCCCCGGGACAGGAGTTTTACTATTTT	TRBV27	TRBJ2-3	TRBD1	NA
CASSQNTGTGNSPLHF	TGTGCCAGCAGCCAAAATACCGGGACAGGAAATTCACCCCTCCACTTT	TRBV14	TRBJ1-6	TRBD1	few
CASSQDRDYGYTF	TGCGCCAGCAGCCAAGACCGGGACTATGGCTACACCTTC	TRBV4-3	TRBJ1-2	NA	few
CASSPNRENTEAFF	TGTGCCAGCAGCCCAAACAGGGAGAACACTGAAGCTTTCTTT	TRBV7-9	TRBJ1-1	NA	NA
CASSQASSGRAGEQFF	TGTGCCAGCAGCCAGGCCTCCAGCGGGAGGGCAGGTGAGCAGTTCTTC	TRBV4-2	TRBJ2-1	TRBD2	NA
CASIPRGGNTEAFF	TGTGCCAGTATCCCTCGCGGCGGGAACACTGAAGCTTTCTTT	TRBV19	TRBJ1-1	NA	NA
CASTRRKAGSGGDGYTF	TGTGCCAGTACCAGAAGAAAGGCGGGGTCAGGGGGAGATGGCTACACCTTC	TRBV19	TRBJ1-2	TRBD1	NA
CASSQAKAGGRPNYNEQFF	TGTGCCAGCAGCCAAGCAAAAGCGGGAGGGCGTCCAAACTACAATGAGCAGTTCTTC	TRBV14	TRBJ2-1	TRBD2	NA
CASSFGESMYEQYF	TGCGCCAGCAGCTTCGGGGAGAGCATGTACGAGCAGTACTTC	TRBV5-1	TRBJ2-7	NA	NA
CASSRGLHYGYTF	TGTGCCAGCAGCCGCGGGCTTCACTATGGCTACACCTTC	TRBV11-1	TRBJ1-2	NA	NA
CASSRTGGIFNEQFF	TGTGCCAGCAGCAGGACAGGGGGCATCTTCAATGAGCAGTTCTTC	TRBV7-3	TRBJ2-1	TRBD1	NA
CARTPTVDQPQHF	TGTGCCAGGACCCCGACAGTTGATCAGCCCCAGCATTTT	TRBV5-4	TRBJ1-5	NA	few
CASTLSSYEQYF	TGTGCCAGCACTCTGAGCTCCTACGAGCAGTACTTC	TRBV6-1	TRBJ2-7	NA	once
CASTSYRVDYEQYF	TGTGCCAGCACGAGCTACAGGGTGGACTACGAGCAGTACTTC	TRBV2	TRBJ2-7	NA	once
CASSPSGGRIHEQYF	TGTGCCAGCTCACCTTCCGGAGGCAGGATCCACGAGCAGTACTTC	TRBV18	TRBJ2-7	NA	NA
CASRVGTGGGYYGYTF	TGCGCCAGCAGAGTGGGGACAGGGGGCGGCTACTATGGCTACACCTTC	TRBV5-1	TRBJ1-2	TRBD1	few
CASSRRTGGNYEQYF	TGTGCCAGCAGCCGACGGACAGGGGGGAACTACGAGCAGTACTTC	TRBV13	TRBJ2-7	TRBD1	NA
CASLGGPINEKLFF	TGTGCCAGCTTGGGGGGACCGATTAATGAAAAACTGTTTTTT	TRBV6-1	TRBJ1-4	NA	few
CASSYLVAGTDTQYF	TGTGCCAGCAGTTACCTGGTAGCGGGCACAGATACGCAGTATTTT	TRBV6-6	TRBJ2-3	NA	few
CASSLRRGYTGELFF	TGTGCCAGCAGCTTGCGTCGCGGGTACACCGGGGAGCTGTTTTTT	TRBV5-6	TRBJ2-2	NA	few
CASSLYTGSGGYTF	TGTGCCAGCAGTTTATATACAGGGTCTGGTGGCTACACCTTC	TRBV27	TRBJ1-2	NA	NA
CSVSFGQVKFYGYTF	TGCAGCGTTTCTTTTGGACAGGTCAAGTTCTATGGCTACACCTTC	TRBV29-1	TRBJ1-2	TRBD1	NA
CASSLGGGQTGELFF	TGTGCCAGCAGTTTGGGGGGAGGGCAAACCGGGGAGCTGTTTTTT	TRBV28	TRBJ2-2	TRBD2	NA